This is a list of T cell receptor beta chains from one sample in a study of blood T cell repertoires in COVID-19. The protocol was immunoSEQ multiplex PCR, while the TCRdb copy is restricted to in-frame clones and leaves out a portion. The data contain around 170,000 clones, roughly 78% of them singletons. The sample taken for sequencing was peripheral blood. Receptor source: a man aged 70 or older with active or convalescent COVID-19. The CDR3 runs from the conserved cysteine through the conserved F or W. The D gene is left open where the match is weak. Part of the rows lack a size; the others show once, few, many or a class for expanded clones.

V	D	size	J	CDR3	DNA
TRBV7-8	TRBD2	-	TRBJ2-2	CASSLVGGASAGELFF	TGTGCCAGCAGCTTAGTCGGGGGGGCAAGCGCCGGGGAGCTGTTTTTT
TRBV5-5	TRBD1	once	TRBJ1-4	CASSLETGGNEKLFF	TGTGCCAGCAGCTTGGAGACAGGGGGTAATGAAAAACTGTTTTTT
TRBV5-5	-	-	TRBJ2-2	CASSLASLTGELFF	TGTGCCAGCAGCTTGGCTAGTCTCACCGGGGAGCTGTTTTTT
TRBV12-5	TRBD2	-	TRBJ2-3	CASAAGGADTQYF	TGTGCTAGTGCAGCCGGGGGGGCAGATACGCAGTATTTT
TRBV5-8	TRBD2	-	TRBJ2-7	CASSLTSGGGSYEQYF	TGTGCCAGCAGTCTCACTAGCGGAGGGGGATCCTACGAGCAGTACTTC
TRBV3-1/TRBV3-2	-	-	TRBJ2-5	CASSQEPPGLYQETQYF	TGTGCCAGCAGCCAAGAACCCCCGGGACTTTACCAAGAGACCCAGTACTTC
TRBV5-1	-	-	TRBJ2-3	CASSLALAADTQYF	TGCGCCAGCAGCTTGGCCTTAGCTGCAGATACGCAGTATTTT
TRBV13	-	few	TRBJ1-2	CASSFLGGGYGYTF	TGTGCCAGCAGCTTCTTAGGGGGTGGCTATGGCTACACCTTC
TRBV30	-	-	TRBJ2-7	CAWAGGRGALYEQYF	TGTGCCTGGGCCGGGGGTAGGGGAGCCCTGTACGAGCAGTACTTC
TRBV5-1	TRBD2	-	TRBJ2-5	CASSLDGRSQETQYF	TGCGCCAGCAGCTTGGACGGGAGGTCCCAAGAGACCCAGTACTTC
TRBV3-1/TRBV3-2	-	-	TRBJ2-7	CASSQVDRNYEQYF	TGTGCCAGCAGCCAAGTTGACAGGAACTACGAGCAGTACTTC
TRBV6-5	-	-	TRBJ2-3	CASSYGGPDTQYF	TGTGCCAGCAGTTATGGGGGCCCAGATACGCAGTATTTT
TRBV12-5	-	-	TRBJ2-5	CASGLGGATTRDGETQYF	TGTGCTAGTGGTTTAGGGGGGGCGACGACCCGGGACGGGGAGACCCAGTACTTC
TRBV6-1	TRBD2	once	TRBJ2-5	CASSDPSGIETQYF	TGTGCCAGCAGTGACCCTAGCGGGATAGAGACCCAGTACTTC
TRBV3-1/TRBV3-2	TRBD1	-	TRBJ2-4	CASSQAPGTGVGTKNIQYF	TGTGCCAGCAGCCAAGCTCCCGGGACAGGGGTAGGAACCAAAAACATTCAGTACTTC
TRBV5-1	TRBD1	-	TRBJ2-5	CASSFSTGVRETQYF	TGCGCCAGCAGCTTCTCGACAGGGGTCAGGGAGACCCAGTACTTC
TRBV12-3/TRBV12-4	-	-	TRBJ2-2	CASSWGDTGELFF	TGTGCCAGCAGTTGGGGAGACACCGGGGAGCTGTTTTTT
TRBV2	-	-	TRBJ2-7	CASSPSRVYEQYF	TGTGCCAGCAGCCCCTCGAGAGTCTACGAGCAGTACTTC
TRBV18	TRBD1	-	TRBJ1-2	CASSRERQGASGYTF	TGTGCCAGCTCACGGGAAAGACAGGGGGCGAGTGGCTACACCTTC
TRBV13	TRBD1	-	TRBJ2-7	CASSLAGQSYEQYF	TGTGCCAGCAGCTTAGCGGGACAGAGCTACGAGCAGTACTTC
TRBV18	-	-	TRBJ1-3	CASSPRLQLGNTIYF	TGTGCCAGCTCACCACGTTTACAGCTTGGAAACACCATATATTTT
TRBV7-8	-	once	TRBJ1-5	CASSLNRVSNQPQHF	TGTGCCAGCAGCCTGAATCGGGTTAGCAATCAGCCCCAGCATTTT
TRBV7-9	-	-	TRBJ2-1	CASSLNLGVNEQFF	TGTGCCAGCAGCTTAAACCTAGGTGTCAATGAGCAGTTCTTC